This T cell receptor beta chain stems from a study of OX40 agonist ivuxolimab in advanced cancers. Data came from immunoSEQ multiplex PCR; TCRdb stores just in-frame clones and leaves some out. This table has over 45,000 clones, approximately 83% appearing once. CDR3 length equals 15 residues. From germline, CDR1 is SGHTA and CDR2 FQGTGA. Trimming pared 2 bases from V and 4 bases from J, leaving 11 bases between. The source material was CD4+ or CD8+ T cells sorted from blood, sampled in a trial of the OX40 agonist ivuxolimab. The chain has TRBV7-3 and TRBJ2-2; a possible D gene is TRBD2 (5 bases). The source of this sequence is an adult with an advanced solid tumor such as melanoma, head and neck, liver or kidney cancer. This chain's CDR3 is CASSLWAGRTGELFF. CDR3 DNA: TGTGCCAGCAGCTTATGGGCGGGTCGCACCGGGGAGCTGTTTTTT.